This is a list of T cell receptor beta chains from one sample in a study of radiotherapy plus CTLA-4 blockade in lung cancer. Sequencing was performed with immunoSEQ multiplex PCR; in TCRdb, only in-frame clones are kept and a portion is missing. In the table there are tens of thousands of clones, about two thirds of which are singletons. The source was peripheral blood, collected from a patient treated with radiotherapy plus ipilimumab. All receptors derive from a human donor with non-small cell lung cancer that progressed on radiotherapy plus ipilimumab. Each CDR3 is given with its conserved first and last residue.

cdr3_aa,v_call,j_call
CASSFRGTEAFF,TRBV28,TRBJ1-1
CAWSVSSSNEKLFF,TRBV30,TRBJ1-4
CASSMTSWPTNEQFF,TRBV19,TRBJ2-1
CATSRDLGWDNEQFF,TRBV15,TRBJ2-1
CASSLKIPGIYEQYF,TRBV7-2,TRBJ2-7
CASSRVRYEQYF,TRBV6-1,TRBJ2-7
CATSDGFGAGGTDTQYF,TRBV15,TRBJ2-3
CASSYSIAAGDEQFF,TRBV6-4,TRBJ2-1
CASSAQGYGYTF,TRBV6-1,TRBJ1-2
CASSSASYEQYF,TRBV28,TRBJ2-7
CASRDINSPLHF,TRBV28,TRBJ1-6
CASSQSTDTQYF,TRBV7-2,TRBJ2-3
CSARWSHEQFF,TRBV20-1,TRBJ2-1
CASSEPRDRGEDGYGYTF,TRBV2,TRBJ1-2
CASSDSSYGYTF,TRBV2,TRBJ1-2
CASSLGSPGGGYTF,TRBV5-1,TRBJ1-2
CASSSGSSNYGYTF,TRBV7-2,TRBJ1-2
CASSVDYGAYEQYF,TRBV9,TRBJ2-7
CASSPGLAGTDTQYF,TRBV18,TRBJ2-3
CASSPISQGSAGELFF,TRBV18,TRBJ2-2
CSVEATAATADTQYF,TRBV29-1,TRBJ2-3
CAWRGQGWSNEQFF,TRBV30,TRBJ2-1
CASSPKRGGPRETQYF,TRBV14,TRBJ2-5
CASSMVQVYQPQHF,TRBV19,TRBJ1-5
CAWSVSLRVEQGYTF,TRBV30,TRBJ1-2
CASSFYNSPLHF,TRBV4-1,TRBJ1-6
CASSSPGTSGELSYNEQFF,TRBV7-9,TRBJ2-1
CASSYGTASGHF,TRBV5-8,TRBJ1-6
CASSLGAGGRDTGELFF,TRBV5-1,TRBJ2-2